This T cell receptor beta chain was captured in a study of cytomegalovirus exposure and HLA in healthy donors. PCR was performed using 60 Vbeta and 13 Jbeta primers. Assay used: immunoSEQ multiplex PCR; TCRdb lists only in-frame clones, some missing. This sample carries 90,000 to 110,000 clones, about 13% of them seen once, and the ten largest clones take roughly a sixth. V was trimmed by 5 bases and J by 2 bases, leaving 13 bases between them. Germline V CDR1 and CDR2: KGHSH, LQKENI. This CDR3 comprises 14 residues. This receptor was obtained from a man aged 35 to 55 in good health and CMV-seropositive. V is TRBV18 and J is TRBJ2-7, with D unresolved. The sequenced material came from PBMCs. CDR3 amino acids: CASSANSQPYEQYF. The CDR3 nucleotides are TGTGCCAGCTCAGCTAACAGCCAACCCTACGAGCAGTACTTC.